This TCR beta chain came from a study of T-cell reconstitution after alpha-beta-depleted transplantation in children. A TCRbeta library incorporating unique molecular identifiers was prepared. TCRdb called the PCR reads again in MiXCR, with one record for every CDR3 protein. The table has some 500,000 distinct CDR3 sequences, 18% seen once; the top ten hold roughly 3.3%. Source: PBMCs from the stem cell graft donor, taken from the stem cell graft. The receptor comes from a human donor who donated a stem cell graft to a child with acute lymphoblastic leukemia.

The CDR3 nucleotides are TGCGCCAGCAGTGACCAGGACAGGGAGGAGACCCAGTACTTC. Protein product: CASSDQDREETQYF. The genes are TRBV10-1 and TRBJ2-5; the match to TRBD1 covers 8 bases. Trimming cost V 3 bases and J 5 bases; bases outside gene matches: 5. Germline assignment: CDR1 WNHNN and CDR2 SYGVQD (reference sequence). The CDR3 is 14 amino acids.